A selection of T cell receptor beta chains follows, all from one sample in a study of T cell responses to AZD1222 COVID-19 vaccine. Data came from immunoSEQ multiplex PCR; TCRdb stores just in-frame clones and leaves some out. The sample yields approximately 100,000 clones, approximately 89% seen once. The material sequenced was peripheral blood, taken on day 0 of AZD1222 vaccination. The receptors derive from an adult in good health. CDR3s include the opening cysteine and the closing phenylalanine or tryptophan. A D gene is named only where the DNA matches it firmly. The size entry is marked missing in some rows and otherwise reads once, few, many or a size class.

TGTGCCAGCAGCTTAGGGGGGTATGGCACTGAAGCTTTCTTT,CASSLGGYGTEAFF,TRBV7-2,TRBJ1-1,.,.
TGTGCCAGCAGCTTTACAGGGGGCTCCTATAATTCACCCCTCCACTTT,CASSFTGGSYNSPLHF,TRBV6-2/TRBV6-3,TRBJ1-6,.,TRBD1
TGTGCCAGCAGCTTAACCCAGGGACTCCTGAACACTGAAGCTTTCTTT,CASSLTQGLLNTEAFF,TRBV7-8,TRBJ1-1,.,.
TGTGCCAGCAGCCAACCGGACAGGGATAATTCACCCCTCCACTTT,CASSQPDRDNSPLHF,TRBV4-2,TRBJ1-6,once,TRBD1
TGCGCCACACGGACTAGCGGCACCGGGGAGCTGTTTTTT,CATRTSGTGELFF,TRBV10-2,TRBJ2-2,.,TRBD2
TGTGCCAGCAGCTTATTTAGCGGCCCATCCTACGAGCAGTACTTC,CASSLFSGPSYEQYF,TRBV7-3,TRBJ2-7,.,.
TGCAGCGTTGAGCAGGGCTATGGCTACACCTTC,CSVEQGYGYTF,TRBV29-1,TRBJ1-2,.,.
TGTGCCAGCAGTCCACACCGGGGGAATCAGCCCCAGCATTTT,CASSPHRGNQPQHF,TRBV28,TRBJ1-5,.,.
TGTGCCAGCAGCCACGCGGGGGGGAAAGGCGAGCAGTACTTC,CASSHAGGKGEQYF,TRBV14,TRBJ2-7,.,TRBD2
TGTGCCAGTAGGACACAGGGGGGGTATGGCTACACCTTC,CASRTQGGYGYTF,TRBV19,TRBJ1-2,.,TRBD1
TGCAGCGTTGAAGCACAGTCCTATGGCTACACCTTC,CSVEAQSYGYTF,TRBV29-1,TRBJ1-2,many,.
TGTGCCAGCAGTTTACCTGGACAGTCCTACGAGCAGTACTTC,CASSLPGQSYEQYF,TRBV28,TRBJ2-7,.,.
TGTGCCAGTAGTTCGACGACAGGGGGCCATCAGCCCCAGCATTTT,CASSSTTGGHQPQHF,TRBV19,TRBJ1-5,.,TRBD1
TGTGCCAGCAGCTTAGATCCCGGTAATCAGCCCCAGCATTTT,CASSLDPGNQPQHF,TRBV7-2,TRBJ1-5,.,.
TGCGCCAGCAGCGCCCACCGGGCACCAGAGACCCAGTACTTC,CASSAHRAPETQYF,TRBV4-3,TRBJ2-5,.,.
TGTGCCAGCAGCCAACGGACAGGGGGCACAGATACGCAGTATTTT,CASSQRTGGTDTQYF,TRBV14,TRBJ2-3,.,TRBD1
TGCGCCAGCAGCCCCGAGGGGGGCTCCTATAATTCACCCCTCCACTTT,CASSPEGGSYNSPLHF,TRBV5-1,TRBJ1-6,.,.
TGTGCCAGCAGCGATGGTGTGAACACTGAAGCTTTCTTT,CASSDGVNTEAFF,TRBV9,TRBJ1-1,.,.
TGCGCCAGCAGCCAAGATCGGAACAGGGGTAATGAAAAACTGTTTTTT,CASSQDRNRGNEKLFF,TRBV4-3,TRBJ1-4,.,TRBD1
TGTGCCAGCAGTTACCCGGGACAGGGGAACACTGAAGCTTTCTTT,CASSYPGQGNTEAFF,TRBV6-5,TRBJ1-1,.,TRBD1
TGTGCCAGCAGGGGCACTGAAGCTTTCTTT,CASRGTEAFF,TRBV6-5,TRBJ1-1,.,.
TGTGCCACCAGTGATTTCCGCGGGTTACATTTT,CATSDFRGLHF,TRBV24-1,TRBJ1-5,once,.
TGTGCTAGTGGTTTAGGGGGTAGCGGGGGCCCTCCCTACGAGCAGTACTTC,CASGLGGSGGPPYEQYF,TRBV12-5,TRBJ2-7,few,TRBD2
TGTGCCAGCAGCTTGGCGCGACTAGCGGGGGGTTACAATGAGCAGTTCTTC,CASSLARLAGGYNEQFF,TRBV7-2,TRBJ2-1,once,TRBD2
TGTGCCAGCAGCGTAGTTGGCCGCTCTGGAAACACCATATATTTT,CASSVVGRSGNTIYF,TRBV9,TRBJ1-3,.,.
TGTGCCAGCAGCCAAGGGGAGGGCGGTAACTATGGCTACACCTTC,CASSQGEGGNYGYTF,TRBV3-1/TRBV3-2,TRBJ1-2,.,.
TGTGCCAGCAGCGGAGAAGACAGGGCTTACTATAATTCACCCCTCCACTTT,CASSGEDRAYYNSPLHF,TRBV9,TRBJ1-6,.,TRBD1
TGTGCCAGCAGCTTGGGCAGAACTAATGAAAAACTGTTTTTT,CASSLGRTNEKLFF,TRBV11-1,TRBJ1-4,.,.
TGCGCCAGCAGCCCGGGACTAGCGGGGGTCAATGAGCAGTTCTTC,CASSPGLAGVNEQFF,TRBV5-1,TRBJ2-1,.,TRBD2
TGTGCCAGCAGCCAAGTATCCGGGTCAGAGCTGTTTTTT,CASSQVSGSELFF,TRBV14,TRBJ2-2,.,.
TGTGCCAGCAGCTTATTCCGGGACAGGTCCTACGAGCAGTACTTC,CASSLFRDRSYEQYF,TRBV13,TRBJ2-7,.,TRBD1
TGCGCCAGCAGCCAACGTCCTCTCGGGATAGGTTCCACAGCAGATACGCAGTATTTT,CASSQRPLGIGSTADTQYF,TRBV4-3,TRBJ2-3,.,.
TGTGCCAGCAGCTTGGGCCTCCAAGAGACCCAGTACTTC,CASSLGLQETQYF,TRBV5-6,TRBJ2-5,.,.
TGTGCCAGCAGCAAAACAGGGTTCACTGAAGCTTTCTTT,CASSKTGFTEAFF,TRBV6-6,TRBJ1-1,.,.